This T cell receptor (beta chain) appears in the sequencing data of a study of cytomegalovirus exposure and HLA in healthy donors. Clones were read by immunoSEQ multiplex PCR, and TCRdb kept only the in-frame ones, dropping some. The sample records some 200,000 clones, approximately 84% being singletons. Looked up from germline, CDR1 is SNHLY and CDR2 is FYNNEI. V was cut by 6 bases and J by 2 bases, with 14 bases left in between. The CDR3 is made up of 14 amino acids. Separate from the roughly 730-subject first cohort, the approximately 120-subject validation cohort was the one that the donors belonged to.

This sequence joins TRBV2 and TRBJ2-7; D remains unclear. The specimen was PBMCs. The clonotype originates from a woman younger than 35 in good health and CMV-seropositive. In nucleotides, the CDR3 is TGTGCCAGCAGGAAGGCAGGAACAGCCTACGAGCAGTACTTC. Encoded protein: CASRKAGTAYEQYF.